These 28 T cell receptor beta chains share one sample of origin, sequenced in a study of shared clonotypes between healthy human individuals. This table comes from immunoSEQ multiplex PCR, and its TCRdb copy is limited to in-frame clones, with some not included. Here the sample spans hundreds of thousands of clones, around 73% being singletons. Sample: memory CD4+ T cells sorted from blood. Subset indicated: CD45RA-negative fraction. Receptor source: a woman in her twenties or thirties in good health.

The chain links TRBV7-2 to TRBJ2-1; 9 nucleotides agree with TRBD2. Germline-derived CDR1 and CDR2 are SGHTA and FQGNSA. Trimming took 5 bases from V and 0 from J; bases not matched to a gene: 5. This CDR3 has 16 residues. CDR3 nucleotide sequence: TGTGCCAGCAGCGTAAGCGGGGGGTCCTCCTACAATGAGCAGTTCTTC. Translating gives CASSVSGGSSYNEQFF.

The V gene is TRBV5-4, the J gene TRBJ1-2; D is perhaps TRBD1 (5 bases). Germline assignment: CDR1 SGHNT and CDR2 YYREEE (reference sequence). The CDR3 covers 13 residues. The ends were cut back, 0 bases at V and 4 bases at J, with 7 bases in the middle. CDR3 in amino acids: CASSLVGAYGYTF. DNA for the CDR3: TGTGCCAGCAGCTTGGTCGGGGCCTATGGCTACACCTTC.

This rearrangement joins TRBV27 to TRBJ2-3, with D maybe TRBD1 (6 bases). This CDR3 has 14 residues. V was clipped by 8 bases and J by 5 bases, with 17 bases between them. Germline CDR1 and CDR2: MNHEY and SMNVEV (reference sequence). CDR3 protein: CASSRVQGQDTQYF. The DNA of the CDR3 is TGTGCCAGCTCTCGGGTACAGGGTCAAGATACGCAGTATTTT.

This clone appeared a few times. CDR3 amino acids: CASSFLQGMEQPQHF. CDR3 sequence (DNA): TGTGCCAGCAGCTTTCTACAGGGGATGGAACAGCCCCAGCATTTT. The chain recombines TRBV7-2 with TRBJ1-5; 7 positions agree with TRBD1. CDR3 size: 15 residues. Germline CDR1 SGHTA, CDR2 FQGNSA. V lost 3 bases and J lost 7; bases outside the gene matches: 9.

J is TRBJ1-2 and V is TRBV6-5; D may be TRBD1 (5 bases). The CDR3 has 16 residues. Looked up from germline, CDR1 is MNHEY and CDR2 is SVGAGI. V was shortened by 0 bases and J by 5 bases, with 16 bases between the two germline ends. DNA of the CDR3: TGTGCCAGCAGTTACTCGGGCCCCAGGGCCGCTTATGGCTACACCTTC. The encoded protein is CASSYSGPRAAYGYTF.

This clone was detected ten times or more. The rearrangement uses TRBV27 and TRBJ1-1; D might be TRBD1 (6 bases). Per germline, CDR1 MNHEY and CDR2 SMNVEV (reference sequence). The CDR3 runs 13 residues. Trimming took off 4 bases at V and 1 base at J, with 7 bases between the two ends. CDR3 in amino acids: CASSSQGNTEAFF. The CDR3 DNA reads TGTGCCAGCAGTTCACAGGGGAACACTGAAGCTTTCTTT.

In DNA, the CDR3 is TGTGCCATCAGTGCAACTAATGAAAAACTGTTTTTT. It yields the protein CAISATNEKLFF. The rearrangement joins TRBV10-3 to TRBJ1-4; the D is unclear. Germline values: CDR1 ENHRY, CDR2 SYGVKD. This CDR3 is 12 amino acids long. Trimming pared 4 bases from V and 0 bases from J, leaving 0 bases between.

The chain combines TRBV4-1 with TRBJ2-1, with TRBD1 identical over 7 bases. The CDR3 extends over 14 amino acids. J gave up 9 bases and V 1 base, and 6 bases lay outside the gene matches. Germline V gene data show CDR1 as MGHRA and CDR2 as YSYEKL. The CDR3 spells CASSQGSGGAEQFF. CDR3 nucleotide sequence: TGCGCCAGCAGCCAAGGGTCAGGGGGAGCTGAGCAGTTCTTC.

The chain employs TRBV15 and TRBJ1-1; tentatively, D is TRBD1 (5 bases). CDR1 is LNHNV and CDR2 is YYDKDF in the germline V gene (reference sequence). V shed 1 base and J shed 0 bases, with 6 bases lying between them. The CDR3 is 14 residues long. DNA of the CDR3: TGTGCCACCAGCAGAGGGGGCGTGAACACTGAAGCTTTCTTT. Translation gives CATSRGGVNTEAFF.

V gene TRBV10-3 combines with J gene TRBJ1-6; D is perhaps TRBD1 (5 bases). This CDR3 is built from 15 residues. V dropped 6 bases and J dropped 8 bases, with 17 bases sitting between them. In germline, CDR1 is ENHRY, CDR2 SYGVKD. The CDR3 sequence is CAIRVGGMIDSPLHF. The CDR3 DNA sequence: TGTGCCATCAGGGTTGGGGGTATGATTGATTCACCCCTCCACTTT.

The CDR3 DNA is TGTGCCAGCAGCTTAGAACTAGCGTCAGATACGCAGTATTTT. Translating it yields CASSLELASDTQYF. The V and J genes are TRBV7-9 and TRBJ2-3; the match to TRBD2 covers 7 bases. Germline V lookup: CDR1 SEHNR, CDR2 FQNEAQ (reference sequence). The CDR3 runs 14 residues. J gave up 4 bases and V 1 base, and 2 bases lay outside the gene matches.

The CDR3 sequence is CASSPGQGVYEQYF. The CDR3 DNA sequence: TGTGCCAGTAGCCCGGGACAGGGAGTCTACGAGCAGTACTTC. The genes are TRBV19 and TRBJ2-7; 9 bases are shared with TRBD1. The ends lost 6 bases at V and 3 bases at J; junction bases unmatched: 6. CDR1 is LNHDA, CDR2 SQIVND, per germline (reference sequence). CDR3 length: 14 residues.

This chain joins TRBV28 and TRBJ2-3, with D possibly matching TRBD1 (5 bases). The CDR3 spans 13 residues. CDR1 is MDHEN, CDR2 SYDVKM, per germline. Trimming removed 7 bases at V and 5 bases at J, with 13 bases between. CDR3 sequence reads: CASMARAVDTQYF. For the CDR3, the DNA is TGTGCCAGCATGGCCAGGGCAGTAGATACGCAGTATTTT.

This chain joins TRBV5-1 and TRBJ2-7; the match to TRBD1 covers 7 bases. The V and J ends lost 4 bases and 0 bases, in that order; junction bases with no gene match: 10. CDR1 is SGHRS, CDR2 YFSETQ, per germline. CDR3 length: 16 residues. CDR3 amino acids: CASSRQGGDSSYEQYF. The CDR3 coding sequence is TGCGCCAGCAGCCGACAGGGTGGGGATAGCTCCTACGAGCAGTACTTC.

V and J are TRBV2 and TRBJ2-5; 7 bases are shared with TRBD2. TRBJ2-7 explains the end of the DNA better; the J call may be wrong. This CDR3 contains 14 residues. Germline loops: CDR1 SNHLY, CDR2 FYNNEI. CDR3 nucleotide sequence: TGTGCCAGCAGCGGGACTATTAGCTTCTACGAGCAGTACTTC. Amino acids: CASSGTISFYEQYF.

This clone was counted between two and nine times. This chain uses TRBV29-1 with TRBJ1-2, with a weak D call TRBD1 (5 bases). This CDR3 comprises 11 residues. The V end lost 7 bases, the J end lost 7 bases, and 13 bases lay between the germline ends. Germline values: CDR1 SQVTM, CDR2 ANQGSEA. Written as DNA, the CDR3 is TGCAGCGCGTACGGGGCTGGTGGCTACACCTTC. Encoded protein: CSAYGAGGYTF. The variable domain in full, completed from reference TRBV29-1 and TRBJ1-2, reads SAVISQKPSRDICQRGTSLTIQCQVDSQVTMMFWYRQQPGQSLTLIATANQGSEATYESGFVIDKFPISRPNLTFSTLTVSNMSPEDSSIYLCSAYGAGGYTFGSGTRLTVV.

CDR3: CASSLSLLGQGADEQFF. In DNA form, the CDR3 reads TGTGCCAGCAGTTTATCTCTCTTGGGACAGGGGGCGGATGAGCAGTTCTTC. The V and J genes are TRBV27 and TRBJ2-1, with TRBD1 matching 12 bases. The CDR3 consists of 17 residues. In germline, CDR1 is MNHEY, CDR2 SMNVEV (reference sequence). J gave up 8 bases and V 0 bases, and 8 bases lay outside the gene matches.

V and J are TRBV10-3 and TRBJ2-3; D gene unclear. The CDR3 runs 12 residues. From germline, CDR1 is ENHRY and CDR2 SYGVKD. V lost 3 bases and J lost 5, with 6 bases in between. CDR3 in amino acids: CAISDLGDTQYF. Written as DNA, the CDR3 is TGTGCCATCAGTGATTTAGGAGATACGCAGTATTTT.

The chain is built from TRBV28 and TRBJ2-7; D uncertain. The CDR3 contains 17 residues. With 8 bases removed from V and 3 bases from J, the gap between germline ends came to 26 bases. Looked up from germline, CDR1 is MDHEN and CDR2 is SYDVKM. CDR3 sequence (DNA): TGTGCCAGCCCCCCCCACCGGGCCGGCGGCAAAGACTACGAGCAGTACTTC. Translated: CASPPHRAGGKDYEQYF.

The sample holds one count of this clone. The chain uses TRBV29-1 and TRBJ2-1; D is undetermined. V gave up 0 bases and J gave up 3 bases, with 12 bases separating them. Germline assignment: CDR1 SQVTM and CDR2 ANQGSEA. The CDR3 extends over 15 amino acids. The CDR3 here is CSVEDQAGFYNEQFF. DNA for the CDR3: TGCAGCGTTGAAGATCAAGCAGGCTTCTACAATGAGCAGTTCTTC.

Regarding this clone: Other DNA sequences in this specimen translate into the identical CDR3. V usage is TRBV7-9 and J usage is TRBJ1-2; D gene ambiguous. Between the trimmed V and J ends, which lost 1 base and 8 bases, there was a span of 2 bases. Germline CDR1 and CDR2: SEHNR and FQNEAQ (reference sequence). CDR3 size: 10 residues. CDR3 coding DNA: TGTGCCAGCAGCTTAGGAGGCTACACCTTC. It codes for CASSLGGYTF.

This rearrangement joins TRBV10-1 to TRBJ2-2; 7 nucleotides line up with TRBD1. Germline V gene data show CDR1 as WNHNN and CDR2 as SYGVQD (reference sequence). Trimming cost V 6 bases and J 4 bases; bases outside gene matches: 5. This CDR3 is 14 amino acids long. The CDR3 here is CASRRDSGTGELFF. The CDR3 nucleotides are TGCGCCAGCAGGAGGGACAGTGGCACCGGGGAGCTGTTTTTT.

The chain links TRBV5-1 to TRBJ1-1; D uncertain. The CDR3 consists of 13 residues. CDR1 and CDR2 from the germline V gene are SGHRS and YFSETQ. V was shortened by 4 bases and J by 3 bases, with 10 bases between the two germline ends. Written as DNA, the CDR3 is TGCGCCAGCAGCCTCATGGAGGACACTGAAGCTTTCTTT. Translation gives CASSLMEDTEAFF. The full variable domain, rest sourced from reference TRBV5-1 and TRBJ1-1, is KAGVTQTPRYLIKTRGQQVTLSCSPISGHRSVSWYQQTPGQGLQFLFEYFSETQRNKGNFPGRFSGRQFSNSRSEMNVSTLELGDSALYLCASSLMEDTEAFFGQGTRLTVV.

A note on this clone: This may be a read error: a much more frequent sequence differs by one nucleotide. The V and J genes are TRBV5-4 and TRBJ2-2; the match to TRBD2 covers 12 bases. The CDR3 contains 16 residues. Germline assignment: CDR1 SGHNT and CDR2 YYREEE (reference sequence). In nucleotides, the CDR3 is TGTGCCAGCAGCGCCAGGACTAGCGGGATCACCGAGGAGCTGTTTTTT. Its protein product is CASSARTSGITEELFF.

The chain has TRBV4-1 and TRBJ1-4; D is perhaps TRBD1 (5 bases). V dropped 0 bases and J dropped 8 bases, with 7 bases sitting between them. The CDR3 extends over 13 amino acids. CDR1 MGHRA and CDR2 YSYEKL come from the germline V gene. CDR3 sequence: CASSQEEGEKLFF. The CDR3 coding sequence is TGCGCCAGCAGCCAAGAGGAGGGGGAAAAACTGTTTTTT.

The chain uses TRBV1 and TRBJ2-7; the D segment call TRBD2 is taken from the table without a DNA check. TRBV1 is noted as a pseudogene. This CDR3 region has 16 residues. CDR3 amino acids: CTSSPGLAGGSYEQYF. The DNA for the CDR3 is TGCACCAGCAGTCCAGGACTAGCGGGTGGCTCCTACGAGCAGTACTTC.

The genes are TRBV2 and TRBJ2-7; the match to TRBD2 covers 9 bases. Germline CDR1 is SNHLY and CDR2 is FYNNEI. CDR3 length: 14 residues. The V segment lost 6 bases and the J segment 2 bases; nucleotides outside the gene matches: 5. This CDR3 reads CASSPGLATYEQYF. In DNA form, the CDR3 reads TGTGCCAGCAGCCCGGGACTAGCCACCTACGAGCAGTACTTC.

The chain links TRBV6-5 to TRBJ1-2; 9 positions agree with TRBD1. Trimming took 5 bases from V and 7 from J; bases not matched to a gene: 5. The CDR3 covers 13 residues. From germline, CDR1 is MNHEY and CDR2 SVGAGI. CDR3 protein: CASSVKTGGGYTF. Here the CDR3 DNA reads TGTGCCAGCAGTGTAAAGACAGGGGGTGGCTACACCTTC.